This entry is about one T cell receptor (beta chain). Its antigen has not been determined. Base qualities are not at hand, and no much larger clone is one base apart. The data derive from a study of blood T cell repertoires in COVID-19 (TCRdb year 2020). With regard to the full study: The collaborator samples originated in the United States, Italy and Spain and spanned the acute and convalescent phases of COVID-19. Where available, HLA class I and class II types were obtained from metadata supplied by the sample provider rather than from assay-based typing. Sample metadata almost always included a de-identified subject ID, COVID-19 status, age in years and sex. The samples were drawn from the first 160 participants of the ongoing ImmuneRACE study and from some 1,300 subjects provided by 6 global collaborators. The repertoires were released in a freely available public database intended as a resource for research on the immune response to SARS-CoV-2. Subjects who had been exposed to COVID-19, were actively infected with it, or had recovered from it provided the deeply sampled blood TCRbeta repertoires that made up the dataset. The prospective study material was composed of cDNA or gDNA derived from T cells, B-cell-depleted T cells, or PBMCs.

From the cysteine through the phenylalanine, the CDR3 covers 14 amino acids. Of the read, only the CDR3 DNA is kept; its 42 bases are in frame from base 1. V lost 0 bases and J lost 1 base; the stretch between them is 6 bases long. CDR1 and CDR2 were assigned from the germline V gene (reference sequence) as MNHEY and SMNVEV. The study at large found these results: The quantity of clinical and demographic metadata differed by source and by participant and was supplied without curation.

TCRbeta CDR3 regions were amplified from genomic DNA by means of the immunoSEQ Assay, a bias-controlled multiplex PCR. The authors processed their data as follows. The number of nucleated cells in each sample was estimated from the amplification of reference gene primers within the assay. To quantify the absolute abundance of each unique TCRbeta CDR3 rearrangement, sequence reads were collapsed and filtered. For each sample, productive Simpson clonality was calculated by taking the square root of Simpson's diversity index across productive rearrangements. TCRdb holds this immuneACCESS table with in-frame rearrangements only. Some clones are missing; in checked studies, unresolved V genes explain under half, and the rest has no known cause. V, J and clone size were drawn from that table, and D and trimming were deduced from the DNA. The sample table holds fewer than 400,000 clones, of which roughly nine tenths were seen once. The top ten clonotypes cover approximately 4.7% of the sample.

In the prospective study, participants were roughly 18 to 100 years old, resided in about two dozen geographic areas of the United States, and were enrolled through a virtual design. Cohort assignment in the prospective study relied on participant-reported clinical history from a screening survey and a study questionnaire. Recovered participants in ImmuneRACE Cohort 3 were defined by two consecutive negative NP/OP PCR tests, clearance by a healthcare professional, or resolution of symptoms. In the prospective study, whole blood, serum and a nasopharyngeal or oropharyngeal swab were collected from each participant by mobile phlebotomists. Additional blood draws and questionnaires over an approximately 2-month period could optionally be provided by prospective study participants. Blood samples from the prospective study were shipped frozen or at room temperature prior to DNA extraction.

Sequencing was done on a sample of PBMCs or T cells enriched from blood (not recorded which). Rearrangement joined TRBV27 to TRBJ1-1, with the identity of the D gene unclear. The TCR originated in a man aged 60 to 75 who had recovered from COVID-19. The CDR3 here reads CASSLSGRNTEAFF. The DNA sequence follows: TGTGCCAGCAGTTTATCGGGCAGGAACACTGAAGCTTTCTTT.